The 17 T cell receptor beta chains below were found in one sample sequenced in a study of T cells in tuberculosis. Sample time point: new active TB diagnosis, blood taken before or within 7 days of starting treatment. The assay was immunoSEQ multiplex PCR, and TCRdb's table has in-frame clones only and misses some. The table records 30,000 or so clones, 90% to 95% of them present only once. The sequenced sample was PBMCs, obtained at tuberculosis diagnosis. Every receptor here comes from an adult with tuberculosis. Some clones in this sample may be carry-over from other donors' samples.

The CDR3 DNA sequence: TGTGCCACCAGCAGACAAGGGACAGGGGCCGAGCAGTACTTC. It yields the protein CATSRQGTGAEQYF. The chain joins TRBV15 to TRBJ2-7, with 10 bases identical to TRBD1. The CDR3 loop spans 14 amino acids. Unmatched junction bases numbered 4, after V lost 2 bases and J lost 6 bases. CDR1 LNHNV and CDR2 YYDKDF come from the germline V gene (reference sequence).

In nucleotides, the CDR3 is TGTGCCAGCAGCGTCGGACAGACTCAAAATTCACCCCTCCACTTT. Translation gives CASSVGQTQNSPLHF. The chain carries TRBV7-2 and TRBJ1-6, with a weak D call TRBD1 (6 bases). Per the germline V gene, CDR1 is SGHTA and CDR2 is FQGNSA. This CDR3 spans 15 amino acids. The V and J ends lost 5 bases and 7 bases respectively, with 15 bases between them.

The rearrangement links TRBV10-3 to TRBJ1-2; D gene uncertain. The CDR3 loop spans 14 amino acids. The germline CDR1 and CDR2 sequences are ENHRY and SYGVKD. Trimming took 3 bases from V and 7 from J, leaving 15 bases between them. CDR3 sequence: CAISEVAAGSGYTF. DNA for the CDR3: TGTGCCATCAGTGAAGTAGCCGCTGGAAGTGGCTACACCTTC.

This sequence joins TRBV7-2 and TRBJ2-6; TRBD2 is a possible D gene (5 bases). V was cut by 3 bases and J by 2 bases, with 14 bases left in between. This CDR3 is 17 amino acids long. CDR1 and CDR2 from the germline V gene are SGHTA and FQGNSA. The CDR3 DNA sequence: TGTGCCAGCAGCTTGATAAGTGGAGGCACTGGGGCCAACGTCCTGACTTTC. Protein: CASSLISGGTGANVLTF.

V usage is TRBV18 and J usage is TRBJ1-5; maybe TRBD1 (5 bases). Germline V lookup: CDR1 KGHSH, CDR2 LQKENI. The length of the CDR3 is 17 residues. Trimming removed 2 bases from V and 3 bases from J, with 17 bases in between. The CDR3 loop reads CASSPVAGSALNQPQHF. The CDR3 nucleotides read TGTGCCAGCTCACCAGTTGCAGGGTCGGCACTCAATCAGCCCCAGCATTTT.

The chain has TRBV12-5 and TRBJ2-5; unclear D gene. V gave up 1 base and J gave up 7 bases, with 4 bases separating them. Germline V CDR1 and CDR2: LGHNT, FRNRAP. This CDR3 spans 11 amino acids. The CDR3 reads CASGLGATQYF. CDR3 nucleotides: TGTGCTAGTGGTTTGGGGGCGACCCAGTACTTC.

CDR3 amino acids: CASSLIASGHAPAGGVDTQYF. CDR3 nucleotide sequence: TGTGCCAGCAGCTTAATCGCCAGTGGGCATGCCCCAGCGGGGGGGGTAGATACGCAGTATTTT. The chain couples TRBV7-3 to TRBJ2-3, with 10 bases matching TRBD2. Germline assignment: CDR1 SGHTA and CDR2 FQGTGA. The CDR3 sequence is 21 residues long. V trimming: 1 base; J trimming: 5 bases; junction bases outside the gene matches: 21.

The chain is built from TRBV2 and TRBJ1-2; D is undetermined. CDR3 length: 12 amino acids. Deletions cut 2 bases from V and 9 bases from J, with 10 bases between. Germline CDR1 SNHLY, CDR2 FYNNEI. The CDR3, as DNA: TGTGCCAGCAGTGAATCACGGGGAAGCTACACCTTC. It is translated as CASSESRGSYTF.

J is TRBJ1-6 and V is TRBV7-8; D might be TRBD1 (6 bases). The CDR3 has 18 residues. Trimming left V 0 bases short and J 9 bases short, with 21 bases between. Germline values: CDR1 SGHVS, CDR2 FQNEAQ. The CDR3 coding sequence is TGTGCCAGCAGCTTAGCCTCCGGTGGGGGCTCTGGTGGTTCACCCCTCCACTTT. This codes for CASSLASGGGSGGSPLHF.

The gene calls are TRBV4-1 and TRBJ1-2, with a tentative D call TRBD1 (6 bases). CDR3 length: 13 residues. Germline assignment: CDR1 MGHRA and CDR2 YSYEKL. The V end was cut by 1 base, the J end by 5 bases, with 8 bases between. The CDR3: CASSQAQGYGYTF. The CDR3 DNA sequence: TGCGCCAGCAGCCAAGCACAGGGTTATGGCTACACCTTC.

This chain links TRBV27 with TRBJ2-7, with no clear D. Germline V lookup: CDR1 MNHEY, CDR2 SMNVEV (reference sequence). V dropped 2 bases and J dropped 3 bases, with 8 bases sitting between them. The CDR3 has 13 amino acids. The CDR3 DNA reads TGTGCCAGCAGTTTAGGCCAAAGCTACGAGCAGTACTTC. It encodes CASSLGQSYEQYF.

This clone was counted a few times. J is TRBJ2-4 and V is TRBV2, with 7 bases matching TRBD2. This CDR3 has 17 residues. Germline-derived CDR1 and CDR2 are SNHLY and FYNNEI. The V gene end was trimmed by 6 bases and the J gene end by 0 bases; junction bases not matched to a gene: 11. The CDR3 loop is CASSGDLADLAKNIQYF. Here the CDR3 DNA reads TGTGCCAGCAGCGGTGACCTAGCGGACCTAGCCAAAAACATTCAGTACTTC.

The CDR3 DNA reads as TGCGCCAGCAGCTTGCAAGGGGCCGGGGAAAAACTGTTTTTT. Its protein is CASSLQGAGEKLFF. The chain combines TRBV5-1 with TRBJ1-4; TRBD1 is a possible D gene (5 bases). CDR1 and CDR2 from the germline V gene are SGHRS and YFSETQ. Trimming shortened V by 1 base and J by 8 bases, and 12 bases separated the two germline ends. The CDR3 totals 14 residues.

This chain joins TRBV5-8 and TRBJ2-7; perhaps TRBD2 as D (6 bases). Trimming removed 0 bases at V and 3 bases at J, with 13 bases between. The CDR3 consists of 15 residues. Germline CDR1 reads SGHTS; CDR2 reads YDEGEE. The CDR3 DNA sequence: TGTGCCAGCAGCTTGGCCGGGGCGGGGAGCTACGAGCAGTACTTC. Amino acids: CASSLAGAGSYEQYF.

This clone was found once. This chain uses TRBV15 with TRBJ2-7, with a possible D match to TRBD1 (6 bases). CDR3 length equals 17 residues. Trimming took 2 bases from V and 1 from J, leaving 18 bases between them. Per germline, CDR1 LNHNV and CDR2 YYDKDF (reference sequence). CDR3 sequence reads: CATSRIMTGTSSYEQYF. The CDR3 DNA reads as TGTGCCACCAGCAGAATTATGACTGGGACATCTTCCTACGAGCAGTACTTC.

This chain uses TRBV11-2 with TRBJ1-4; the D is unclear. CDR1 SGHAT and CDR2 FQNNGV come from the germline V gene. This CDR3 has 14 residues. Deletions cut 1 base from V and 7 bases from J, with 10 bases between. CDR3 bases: TGTGCCAGCAGCTTAGGGGTGGGGAGTGAAAAACTGTTTTTT. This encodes CASSLGVGSEKLFF.

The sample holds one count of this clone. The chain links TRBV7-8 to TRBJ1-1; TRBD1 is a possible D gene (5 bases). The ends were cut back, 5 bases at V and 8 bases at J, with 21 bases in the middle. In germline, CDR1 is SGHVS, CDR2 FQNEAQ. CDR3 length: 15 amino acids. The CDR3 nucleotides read TGTGCCAGCAGCGTAGGCCTGACAGTCGGGCGGGAAGCTTTCTTT. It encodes CASSVGLTVGREAFF. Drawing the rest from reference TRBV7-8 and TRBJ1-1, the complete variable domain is GAGVSQSPRYKVAKRGQDVALRCDPISGHVSLFWYQQALGQGPEFLTYFQNEAQLDKSGLPSDRFFAERPEGSVSTLKIQRTQQEDSAVYLCASSVGLTVGREAFFGQGTRLTVV.